This T cell receptor beta chain originates from a study of long-term antiretroviral therapy in people with HIV. Notes on the study in general: The blood, collected between the mid-2000s and the late 2010s, was possibly taken under older ART regimens.

The ends were cut back, 0 bases at V and 6 bases at J, with 9 bases in the middle. CDR3 length: 14 amino acids. Germline lookup yields CDR1 LGHNA and CDR2 YSLEER. This clone has only one observation. Its antigen remains unknown. With survey level as its setting, the immunoSEQ assay was v3.0. TCRdb's copy holds only in-frame clones and misses some; the assay was immunoSEQ multiplex PCR. The table records tens of thousands of clones, 88% of them present only once. Source: unsorted PBMCs, taken around 5 years before starting antiretroviral therapy. The chain uses TRBV4-3 and TRBJ2-4; D gene unclear. This receptor was identified in a man over 45 with HIV. The CDR3 DNA is TGCGCCAGCAGCCAAGATAGAGGCGGAAACATTCAGTACTTC. Translated: CASSQDRGGNIQYF.